A selection of T cell receptor beta chains follows, all from one sample in a study of T-cell reconstitution after alpha-beta-depleted transplantation in children. TCRdb re-called the PCR reads with MiXCR, one entry per CDR3 protein. The sample contains 120,000 to 150,000 distinct CDR3 sequences, around 8.8% of which appear only once. Sequencing used PBMCs, mostly from graft donor cells, obtained 180 days after TCRalphabeta/CD19-depleted stem cell transplant. The receptor source for this set is a female patient between 2 and 10 years old who had a stem cell transplant for congenital amegakaryocytic thrombocytopenia, so the T cells may come from the graft donor. CDR3s include the opening cysteine and the closing phenylalanine or tryptophan.

TRBJ2-7,TRBV20-1,CSAHTVGEPGEQYF
TRBJ2-1,TRBV3-1,CASSSPGQAEQFF
TRBJ1-6,TRBV18,CASSPGSSPLHF
TRBJ2-1,TRBV15,CATSRGPLLAGGSGHRTGNEQFF
TRBJ2-1,TRBV19,CASSMLAGLNNEQFF
TRBJ2-3,TRBV5-1,CASSFYPSGQGADTQYF
TRBJ2-4,TRBV5-5,CASSTRAQAKNIQYF
TRBJ2-1,TRBV5-1,CASSLKAGSYNEQFF
TRBJ2-1,TRBV12-3/TRBV12-4,CASSFWGTNEQFF
TRBJ2-1,TRBV11-2,CASSLTGTGGLPTYNEQFF
TRBJ2-7,TRBV4-1,CASSHGDRGVYEQYF
TRBJ2-3,TRBV7-6,CASSPEPSQGHSTDTQYF
TRBJ2-7,TRBV23-1,CANVDTYEQYF
TRBJ2-7,TRBV7-9,CASSPGIFSYEQYF
TRBJ2-1,TRBV9,CASSVIPSSYNEQFF
TRBJ2-3,TRBV10-3,CAISDVPLEDTQYF
TRBJ2-1,TRBV10-3,CATRRLAGGFYNEQFF
TRBJ2-1,TRBV28,CASSLNSGGPNEQFF
TRBJ1-5,TRBV20-1,CSARVGAAGNQPQHF
TRBJ2-7,TRBV5-1,CASSLRDRLYEQYF
TRBJ2-1,TRBV20-1,CSAVAGAEESSYNEQFF
TRBJ2-7,TRBV29-1,CSVVKGNYEQYF
TRBJ2-7,TRBV20-1,CSAREDSPYEQYF
TRBJ2-1,TRBV5-1,CASSLEAGGYYNEQFF
TRBJ2-1,TRBV10-2,CASTAGLRTYNEQFF
TRBJ1-2,TRBV12-3/TRBV12-4,CASSLRGDGRGYGYTF
TRBJ2-1,TRBV12-3/TRBV12-4,CASSLESWGLGYNEQFF
TRBJ2-2,TRBV2,CASNRAGGWSGELFF
TRBJ2-3,TRBV4-1,CASSQDGRLGTDTQYF
TRBJ2-2,TRBV5-1,CASSNLAGVTGELFF
TRBJ2-2,TRBV7-9,CASRPGLAGGTGELFF
TRBJ2-7,TRBV30,CAWSAGFRDSSYEQYF
TRBJ2-3,TRBV4-3,CASQGRVGDTQYF
TRBJ2-7,TRBV5-1,CASSFQGTSGEQYF
TRBJ2-5,TRBV28,CASSRATLKETQYF
TRBJ2-6,TRBV5-1,CASSLAGRTGAVLTF
TRBJ2-1,TRBV24-1,CATSDRTQGYNEQFF
TRBJ1-1,TRBV20-1,CSARGNSLNTEAFF
TRBJ2-3,TRBV24-1,CATSDLGLTDTQYF
TRBJ1-6,TRBV12-3/TRBV12-4,CASSLHGGQGSSPLHF
TRBJ2-1,TRBV12-3/TRBV12-4,CASTVGPVNNEQFF
TRBJ2-4,TRBV15,CATSRGGLAKNIQYF
TRBJ1-2,TRBV5-4,CASSLAPGGNYGYTF
TRBJ2-1,TRBV12-3/TRBV12-4,CASRLGNRVNEQFF
TRBJ2-1,TRBV5-1,CASSYRATDEQFF
TRBJ2-7,TRBV9,CATSAVSSYEQYF
TRBJ1-3,TRBV12-3/TRBV12-4,CASVTGIAIYF
TRBJ2-1,TRBV20-1,CSARGRGSSYNEQFF
TRBJ2-1,TRBV28,CASRERGQERDEQFF
TRBJ2-7,TRBV29-1,CSVVDSEQYF
TRBJ2-5,TRBV4-1,CASSRTHLDKETQYF
TRBJ2-3,TRBV27,CASSRTPDTQYF
TRBJ2-2,TRBV20-1,CSALNRQGMNTGELFF
TRBJ1-5,TRBV3-1,CASSQGPGAGQPQHF
TRBJ2-7,TRBV20-1,CSARRQVSPYEQYF